Listed below are T cell receptor beta chains from one sample, sequenced in a study of blood T cell repertoires in COVID-19. Using immunoSEQ multiplex PCR, the repertoire was profiled, and TCRdb retains in-frame clones only, with some absent. The repertoire holds approximately 120,000 clones, over 75% seen once, with 6% to 8.5% in the top ten. Sequencing was carried out using peripheral blood. Source of these receptors: a man aged 50 to 60 with acute or convalescent COVID-19. The CDR3 runs from the conserved cysteine through the conserved F or W. Fields, in order: V gene, D gene, J gene, CDR3 protein, CDR3 DNA. The D gene is left open where the match is weak.

TRBV3-1/TRBV3-2	TRBD1	TRBJ2-3	CASSQRTGSTDTQYF	TGTGCCAGCAGCCAAAGGACAGGGAGCACAGATACGCAGTATTTT
TRBV7-8	TRBD1	TRBJ1-2	CASSFNPGQGRLGGYTF	TGTGCCAGCAGCTTTAATCCGGGACAGGGGCGATTGGGAGGCTACACCTTC
TRBV7-2	TRBD2	TRBJ2-1	CASSLGLAGGNEQFF	TGTGCCAGCAGCTTGGGACTAGCGGGGGGCAATGAGCAGTTCTTC
TRBV28	TRBD1	TRBJ1-3	CASSPSGTGATGNTIYF	TGTGCCAGCAGTCCCTCGGGGACAGGGGCGACTGGAAACACCATATATTTT
TRBV5-1	.	TRBJ1-3	CASSREDSWSGNTIYF	TGCGCCAGCAGCAGAGAAGACAGCTGGTCTGGAAACACCATATATTTT
TRBV15	.	TRBJ1-2	CATSRDPGPYGYTF	TGTGCCACCAGCAGAGACCCAGGGCCCTATGGCTACACCTTC
TRBV6-5	.	TRBJ2-1	CASTWSGAVYNEQFF	TGTGCCAGCACCTGGTCCGGTGCGGTCTACAATGAGCAGTTCTTC
TRBV5-1	TRBD2	TRBJ2-7	CASSSRYRGGTSVYEQYF	TGCGCCAGCAGCTCCAGGTATAGGGGAGGGACTAGCGTATACGAGCAGTACTTC
TRBV27	TRBD1	TRBJ1-5	CASSISGTGFAVQHF	TGTGCCAGCAGCATTTCGGGGACAGGGTTTGCAGTCCAGCATTTT
TRBV19	.	TRBJ1-5	CASKYTGLNQPQHF	TGTGCCAGTAAATACACAGGCCTGAATCAGCCCCAGCATTTT
TRBV10-3	.	TRBJ2-2	CAISFDRTNTGELFF	TGTGCCATCAGTTTCGACAGGACGAACACCGGGGAGCTGTTTTTT
TRBV9	.	TRBJ2-2	CASSVGGTGELFF	TGTGCCAGCAGCGTGGGGGGAACCGGGGAGCTGTTTTTT
TRBV12-3/TRBV12-4	.	TRBJ1-1	CASSVKGGLAAFF	TGTGCCAGCAGTGTTAAGGGGGGGTTAGCGGCTTTCTTT
TRBV6-5	.	TRBJ1-2	CASSFRQDNYGYTF	TGTGCCAGCAGTTTCCGACAGGATAACTATGGCTACACCTTC
TRBV5-1	TRBD1	TRBJ1-1	CASSWGTGATNRDTEAFF	TGCGCCAGCAGCTGGGGGACAGGGGCCACAAACCGAGACACTGAAGCTTTCTTT
TRBV18	.	TRBJ2-7	CASSPSVSYEQYF	TGTGCCAGCTCACCCAGTGTGTCCTACGAGCAGTACTTC
TRBV19	TRBD1	TRBJ2-6	CASSIVSEDRGPGANVLTF	TGTGCCAGTAGTATCGTCTCTGAAGACAGGGGGCCTGGGGCCAACGTCCTGACTTTC
TRBV2	TRBD1	TRBJ2-7	CASSDRGTGNEQYF	TGTGCCAGCAGTGATCGGGGGACAGGGAACGAGCAGTACTTC
TRBV30	TRBD1	TRBJ1-5	CAWSPDRTGNNQPQHF	TGTGCCTGGAGTCCGGACAGGACCGGGAACAATCAGCCCCAGCATTTT
TRBV6-5	TRBD2	TRBJ2-7	CASRGTSGILEQYF	TGTGCCAGCAGGGGGACTAGCGGGATCCTCGAGCAGTACTTC